The rows below give T cell receptor beta chains drawn from one sample of a study of pediatric ulcerative colitis. Profiling relied on immunoSEQ multiplex PCR, and the TCRdb table lists in-frame clones only, not all of them. The table shows 54,000 or so clones, with more than 75% occurring only once. The sequenced sample consisted of blood. These receptors were obtained from a boy between 10 and 17 years old who was a control in a study of pediatric ulcerative colitis. Both conserved end residues are part of each CDR3. The order of the fields is V gene, D gene, CDR3 length, clone size, J gene, CDR3 DNA, CDR3 protein. A D gene is named only where the DNA matches it firmly. Part of the rows lack a size; the others show once, few, many or a class for expanded clones.

v_call: TRBV4-1
d_call: TRBD2
cdr3_length: 16
clone_size: .
j_call: TRBJ2-5
cdr3_nt: TGCGCCAGCAGCCAAGTCTCGACTAGCGCTCAAGAGACCCAGTACTTC
cdr3_aa: CASSQVSTSAQETQYF

v_call: TRBV11-2
d_call: TRBD2
cdr3_length: 15
clone_size: once
j_call: TRBJ2-3
cdr3_nt: TGTGCCAGCAGCTCTATTAGCGGGGACACAGATACGCAGTATTTT
cdr3_aa: CASSSISGDTDTQYF

v_call: TRBV7-8
d_call: .
cdr3_length: 16
clone_size: once
j_call: TRBJ2-5
cdr3_nt: TGTGCCAGCAGCTTAGCCAGGACTCGTCCCGCAAAGACCCAGTACTTC
cdr3_aa: CASSLARTRPAKTQYF

v_call: TRBV10-1
d_call: TRBD2
cdr3_length: 14
clone_size: .
j_call: TRBJ2-5
cdr3_nt: TGCGCCAGCAGTCCAGCGGGAGGTCGAGGGACCCAGTACTTC
cdr3_aa: CASSPAGGRGTQYF

v_call: TRBV7-2
d_call: .
cdr3_length: 12
clone_size: .
j_call: TRBJ1-5
cdr3_nt: TGTGCCAGCAGCTTGATGTATCAGCCCCAGCATTTT
cdr3_aa: CASSLMYQPQHF

v_call: TRBV11-2
d_call: .
cdr3_length: 17
clone_size: .
j_call: TRBJ2-3
cdr3_nt: TGTGCCAGCAGCCAGAGGGGGACGCGGGCTGGGAGGGATACGCAGTATTTT
cdr3_aa: CASSQRGTRAGRDTQYF

v_call: TRBV19
d_call: .
cdr3_length: 14
clone_size: .
j_call: TRBJ2-1
cdr3_nt: TGTGCCAGTAGCCAAGGACTTACCTACAATGAGCAGTTCTTC
cdr3_aa: CASSQGLTYNEQFF

v_call: TRBV5-1
d_call: TRBD1
cdr3_length: 15
clone_size: .
j_call: TRBJ1-1
cdr3_nt: TGCGCCAGCAGCGCCCAGGGGGCCGGGCGGACTGAAGCTTTCTTT
cdr3_aa: CASSAQGAGRTEAFF

v_call: TRBV14
d_call: TRBD2
cdr3_length: 17
clone_size: once
j_call: TRBJ2-4
cdr3_nt: TGTGCCAGCAGCCAAGGGGGACTAGCGGACAACAAAAACATTCAGTACTTC
cdr3_aa: CASSQGGLADNKNIQYF

v_call: TRBV5-8
d_call: .
cdr3_length: 13
clone_size: .
j_call: TRBJ1-1
cdr3_nt: TGTGCCAGCAGCTCCAGGGTGAACACTGAAGCTTTCTTT
cdr3_aa: CASSSRVNTEAFF

v_call: TRBV9
d_call: .
cdr3_length: 12
clone_size: few
j_call: TRBJ1-2
cdr3_nt: TGTGCCAGCAGCGGTGAAAACTATGGCTACACCTTC
cdr3_aa: CASSGENYGYTF

v_call: TRBV18
d_call: TRBD2
cdr3_length: 14
clone_size: .
j_call: TRBJ2-3
cdr3_nt: TGTGCCAGCTCACTCGGCGGGAGTTCAGATACGCAGTATTTT
cdr3_aa: CASSLGGSSDTQYF

v_call: TRBV5-4
d_call: TRBD2
cdr3_length: 15
clone_size: .
j_call: TRBJ2-3
cdr3_nt: TGTGCCAGCAGCCTAGCGGGGGGACCCACAGATACGCAGTATTTT
cdr3_aa: CASSLAGGPTDTQYF

v_call: TRBV15
d_call: .
cdr3_length: 16
clone_size: .
j_call: TRBJ2-7
cdr3_nt: TGTGCCACCAGCAGAGATCTAGCAATGAGCTCCTACGAGCAGTACTTC
cdr3_aa: CATSRDLAMSSYEQYF

v_call: TRBV28
d_call: .
cdr3_length: 11
clone_size: .
j_call: TRBJ2-5
cdr3_nt: TGTGCCAGCAGTGAGATAGGGACCCAGTACTTC
cdr3_aa: CASSEIGTQYF

v_call: TRBV4-3
d_call: .
cdr3_length: 16
clone_size: .
j_call: TRBJ2-1
cdr3_nt: TGCGCCAGCAGCCAAGACTTGGGAGAAGCCTACAATGAGCAGTTCTTC
cdr3_aa: CASSQDLGEAYNEQFF

v_call: TRBV7-6
d_call: TRBD2
cdr3_length: 16
clone_size: .
j_call: TRBJ2-3
cdr3_nt: TGTGCCAGCAGCTTAGGGCCGGGAGGGGGCACAGATACGCAGTATTTT
cdr3_aa: CASSLGPGGGTDTQYF

v_call: TRBV18
d_call: .
cdr3_length: 14
clone_size: .
j_call: TRBJ1-5
cdr3_nt: TGTGCCAGCTCACGGGGAAGGGCAAATCAGCCCCAGCATTTT
cdr3_aa: CASSRGRANQPQHF

v_call: TRBV15
d_call: .
cdr3_length: 19
clone_size: .
j_call: TRBJ2-3
cdr3_nt: TGTGCCACCAGCAGAGATGGTGGAACGGATAAGCCTCGCACAGATACGCAGTATTTT
cdr3_aa: CATSRDGGTDKPRTDTQYF

v_call: TRBV11-2
d_call: TRBD2
cdr3_length: 14
clone_size: .
j_call: TRBJ2-5
cdr3_nt: TGTGCCAGCAGACCGACTAGCGGCCAAGAGACCCAGTACTTC
cdr3_aa: CASRPTSGQETQYF

v_call: TRBV2
d_call: TRBD2
cdr3_length: 16
clone_size: .
j_call: TRBJ2-7
cdr3_nt: TGTGCCAGCAGTGATCCGGGACTAGGTGTATCCTACGAGCAGTACTTC
cdr3_aa: CASSDPGLGVSYEQYF

v_call: TRBV6-5
d_call: .
cdr3_length: 14
clone_size: .
j_call: TRBJ1-2
cdr3_nt: TGTGCCAGCAGTTACCGGTTTGTGGATAGTGGCTACACCTTC
cdr3_aa: CASSYRFVDSGYTF

v_call: TRBV10-3
d_call: TRBD2
cdr3_length: 13
clone_size: .
j_call: TRBJ2-7
cdr3_nt: TGTGCCATCGGTGCGGGAGGGGTCGAGGAGCAGTACTTC
cdr3_aa: CAIGAGGVEEQYF

v_call: TRBV5-1
d_call: .
cdr3_length: 16
clone_size: few
j_call: TRBJ1-3
cdr3_nt: TGCGCCAGCAGCTTAGGCCTGGGACATGCTGGAAACACCATATATTTT
cdr3_aa: CASSLGLGHAGNTIYF

v_call: TRBV29-1
d_call: .
cdr3_length: 13
clone_size: .
j_call: TRBJ1-1
cdr3_nt: TGCAGCGTTGAAGGGGCCCTGAACACTGAAGCTTTCTTT
cdr3_aa: CSVEGALNTEAFF

v_call: TRBV18
d_call: TRBD2
cdr3_length: 16
clone_size: .
j_call: TRBJ2-3
cdr3_nt: TGTGCCAGCTCACGACTAGCGGGGGCTAGCACAGATACGCAGTATTTT
cdr3_aa: CASSRLAGASTDTQYF

v_call: TRBV6-6
d_call: .
cdr3_length: 15
clone_size: .
j_call: TRBJ1-3
cdr3_nt: TGTGCCAGTAAACCAGGGGCTACCTCTGGAAACACCATATATTTT
cdr3_aa: CASKPGATSGNTIYF

v_call: TRBV4-3
d_call: .
cdr3_length: 14
clone_size: .
j_call: TRBJ2-2
cdr3_nt: TGCGCCAGCAGCCAATTTCGCTTCACCGGGGAGCTGTTTTTT
cdr3_aa: CASSQFRFTGELFF

v_call: TRBV30
d_call: TRBD1
cdr3_length: 20
clone_size: .
j_call: TRBJ2-3
cdr3_nt: TGTGCCTGGAGTGTACCGTTGCTCGGGGCAGGGGGCCAAGGAGCAGATACGCAGTATTTT
cdr3_aa: CAWSVPLLGAGGQGADTQYF

v_call: TRBV6-1
d_call: .
cdr3_length: 16
clone_size: .
j_call: TRBJ2-6
cdr3_nt: TGTGCCAGCAGTGACGAGGGAGGCGGTGGGGCCAACGTCCTGACTTTC
cdr3_aa: CASSDEGGGGANVLTF

v_call: TRBV30
d_call: .
cdr3_length: 15
clone_size: once
j_call: TRBJ1-3
cdr3_nt: TGTGCCTGGAGCAGACGCCGACAGTCTGGAAACACCATATATTTT
cdr3_aa: CAWSRRRQSGNTIYF

v_call: TRBV7-2
d_call: TRBD2
cdr3_length: 15
clone_size: .
j_call: TRBJ2-1
cdr3_nt: TGTGCCAGCAGCGCCGGACTAGCGGGAGTCAATGAGCAGTTCTTC
cdr3_aa: CASSAGLAGVNEQFF

v_call: TRBV19
d_call: .
cdr3_length: 17
clone_size: .
j_call: TRBJ2-2
cdr3_nt: TGTGCCAGTCGGGGGCAGGACCCTTACGCGAACACCGGGGAGCTGTTTTTT
cdr3_aa: CASRGQDPYANTGELFF

v_call: TRBV7-3
d_call: .
cdr3_length: 13
clone_size: .
j_call: TRBJ2-5
cdr3_nt: TGTGCCAGCAGCTTACTAGGGGGGGAGACCCAGTACTTC
cdr3_aa: CASSLLGGETQYF

v_call: TRBV19
d_call: .
cdr3_length: 14
clone_size: .
j_call: TRBJ1-2
cdr3_nt: TGTGCCAGTAGACCGGCAGGGTACAGCTATGGCTACACCTTC
cdr3_aa: CASRPAGYSYGYTF

v_call: TRBV18
d_call: .
cdr3_length: 14
clone_size: .
j_call: TRBJ1-6
cdr3_nt: TGTGCCAGCTCACCAGCCAGGGATAATTCACCCCTCCACTTT
cdr3_aa: CASSPARDNSPLHF

v_call: TRBV7-2
d_call: TRBD1
cdr3_length: 15
clone_size: few
j_call: TRBJ1-1
cdr3_nt: TGTGCCAGCAGCTTAGTCGGGGACAGGGTAACTGAAGCTTTCTTT
cdr3_aa: CASSLVGDRVTEAFF

v_call: TRBV4-2
d_call: TRBD2
cdr3_length: 16
clone_size: .
j_call: TRBJ2-7
cdr3_nt: TGTGCCAGCAGCCGGAACAGCGGGGAAGAATCCTACGAGCAGTACTTC
cdr3_aa: CASSRNSGEESYEQYF

v_call: TRBV5-1
d_call: .
cdr3_length: 14
clone_size: .
j_call: TRBJ2-2
cdr3_nt: TGCGCCAGCAGCTTGGCGGGACGCACCGGGGAGCTGTTTTTT
cdr3_aa: CASSLAGRTGELFF

v_call: TRBV6-5
d_call: TRBD1
cdr3_length: 14
clone_size: .
j_call: TRBJ1-6
cdr3_nt: TGTGCCACCAAACCCCAGGGGGAGGGTTCACCCCTCCACTTT
cdr3_aa: CATKPQGEGSPLHF

v_call: TRBV5-4
d_call: TRBD1
cdr3_length: 16
clone_size: .
j_call: TRBJ2-7
cdr3_nt: TGTGCCAGCAGCCATGGGGCGGGACAGGGGTCCTACGAGCAGTACTTC
cdr3_aa: CASSHGAGQGSYEQYF